Presented here are 25 T cell receptor beta chains from one specimen sequenced in a study of blood T cell repertoires in COVID-19. Method: immunoSEQ multiplex PCR; TCRdb's copy keeps in-frame clones and lacks some. The data hold over 250,000 clones, with 86% observed a single time. The sequenced sample was peripheral blood. The receptors here all came from a woman between 65 and 79 years old with COVID-19, enrolled during active disease.

The V and J genes are TRBV6-5 and TRBJ1-1; D might be TRBD1 (5 bases). CDR3 size: 14 residues. V lost 7 bases and J lost 4, with 16 bases in between. Germline V gene data show CDR1 as MNHEY and CDR2 as SVGAGI. The CDR3 nucleotides read TGTGCCAGCAATTCCGGGGGGTACGGCACTGAAGCTTTCTTT. Amino acid sequence: CASNSGGYGTEAFF.

The V gene is TRBV2, the J gene TRBJ1-3; the match to TRBD1 covers 10 bases. J gave up 4 bases and V 5 bases, and 5 bases lay outside the gene matches. This CDR3 is built from 15 residues. Per the germline V gene, CDR1 is SNHLY and CDR2 is FYNNEI. CDR3 sequence (DNA): TGTGCCAGCAGTACTGACAGGGGGCTCGGAAACACCATATATTTT. Translation: CASSTDRGLGNTIYF.

This rearrangement joins TRBV6-5 to TRBJ1-1, with TRBD1 as a possible D gene (6 bases). Germline V CDR1 and CDR2: MNHEY, SVGAGI. The V and J ends lost 6 bases and 8 bases respectively, with 16 bases between them. The CDR3 contains 13 residues. Here the CDR3 DNA reads TGTGCCAGCAGCGCAACTACGGGGACAGAAGCTTTCTTT. Translation gives CASSATTGTEAFF.

The chain has TRBV5-1 and TRBJ2-1; 7 nucleotides line up with TRBD2. The CDR3 runs 15 residues. The V segment lost 6 bases and the J segment 10 bases; nucleotides outside the gene matches: 16. The germline CDR1 and CDR2 sequences are SGHRS and YFSETQ. CDR3 nucleotide sequence: TGCGCCAGCACGAGTCTAAGCGGGGAAGAAGGGGAGCAGTTCTTC. Translated: CASTSLSGEEGEQFF.

The rearrangement links TRBV7-9 to TRBJ1-1, with 7 bases lining up with TRBD1. Germline CDR1 is SEHNR and CDR2 is FQNEAQ (reference sequence). The CDR3 extends over 14 amino acids. Losses at the gene ends were 2 bases for V and 5 bases for J; bases not matched to a gene: 5. The chain's CDR3 is CASSLLGGRTEAFF. The CDR3 DNA is TGTGCCAGCAGCTTATTAGGGGGCAGAACTGAAGCTTTCTTT.

The genes are TRBV27 and TRBJ2-2; TRBD1 matches at 11 bases. Trimming cost V 7 bases and J 4 bases; bases outside gene matches: 11. The CDR3 loop spans 17 amino acids. Germline V gene lookup returns CDR1 MNHEY and CDR2 SMNVEV (reference sequence). For the CDR3, the DNA is TGTGCCAGCACTCCCCTTTCCGGGACAGGGGGCACCGGGGAGCTGTTTTTT. Translation: CASTPLSGTGGTGELFF.

This chain uses TRBV5-1 with TRBJ2-1; a weak D match, TRBD2 (5 bases). Trimming cost V 3 bases and J 4 bases, with 17 bases left between them. Germline CDR1 and CDR2: SGHRS and YFSETQ. The CDR3 is made up of 16 amino acids. CDR3 amino acids: CASSYQSGELYNEQFF. As DNA, the CDR3 is TGCGCCAGCAGCTACCAGAGCGGCGAACTTTACAATGAGCAGTTCTTC. The full variable domain, rest sourced from reference TRBV5-1 and TRBJ2-1, is KAGVTQTPRYLIKTRGQQVTLSCSPISGHRSVSWYQQTPGQGLQFLFEYFSETQRNKGNFPGRFSGRQFSNSRSEMNVSTLELGDSALYLCASSYQSGELYNEQFFGPGTRLTVL.

The chain uses TRBV30 and TRBJ1-2; 10 positions agree with TRBD1. V gave up 3 bases and J gave up 4 bases; unmatched junction bases: 5. Germline-derived CDR1 and CDR2 are GTSNPN and SVGIG (reference sequence). The CDR3 length is 14 residues. The chain's CDR3 is CAWRMDRGSYGYTF. The CDR3 bases are TGTGCCTGGAGGATGGACAGGGGGTCCTATGGCTACACCTTC.

V usage is TRBV29-1 and J usage is TRBJ2-7; the D gene is possibly TRBD2 (6 bases). The germline V and J ends were trimmed by 7 bases and 7 bases, with 17 bases remaining between them. In germline, CDR1 is SQVTM, CDR2 ANQGSEA. The CDR3 sequence is 12 residues long. The CDR3 nucleotides read TGCAGCGCTGGCCGGGCGGCGGGGGAGCAGTACTTC. Translation gives CSAGRAAGEQYF.

The rearrangement links TRBV7-2 to TRBJ1-2; the match to TRBD1 covers 7 bases. The J segment lost 0 bases and the V segment lost 1 base, leaving 5 bases of the junction unmatched. This CDR3 contains 16 residues. The germline gives CDR1 SGHTA, CDR2 FQGNSA. As DNA, the CDR3 is TGTGCCAGCAGCTTAGGGATCAGGGGGACTAACTATGGCTACACCTTC. This codes for CASSLGIRGTNYGYTF.

Here the CDR3 reads CASSVGANSPLHF. The DNA for the CDR3 is TGTGCCAGCAGCGTTGGGGCCAATTCACCCCTCCACTTT. The chain joins TRBV9 to TRBJ1-6; D is perhaps TRBD1 (5 bases). Looked up from germline, CDR1 is SGDLS and CDR2 is YYNGEE. This CDR3 has 13 residues. Trimming pared 2 bases from V and 7 bases from J, leaving 7 bases between.

The CDR3 DNA reads as TGTGCCAGCAGCTTGGCACAGGGTCCTAACACCGGGGAGCTGTTTTTT. Its protein product is CASSLAQGPNTGELFF. This rearrangement joins TRBV11-2 to TRBJ2-2; the D gene is possibly TRBD1 (6 bases). This CDR3 region has 16 residues. Germline V gives CDR1 SGHAT, CDR2 FQNNGV. V lost 3 bases to trimming and J lost 2 bases, with 13 bases between them.

This clone was counted a few times. The chain combines TRBV7-6 with TRBJ1-1; 7 bases match TRBD1. The CDR3 has 14 amino acids. Germline V gene lookup returns CDR1 SGHVS and CDR2 FNYEAQ. The trim removed 6 bases at V and 5 bases at J, leaving 9 bases unmatched. The CDR3 coding sequence is TGTGCCAGCAGACACTACCAGGGGGATACTGAAGCTTTCTTT. This gives the protein CASRHYQGDTEAFF.

This chain links TRBV10-3 with TRBJ1-6, with 7 positions matching TRBD1. J lost 7 bases, V lost 10 bases, and 4 bases had no gene match. Looked up from germline, CDR1 is ENHRY and CDR2 is SYGVKD. The CDR3 loop spans 12 amino acids. CDR3 sequence (DNA): TGTGCCACCGGGACAGAAAATTCACCCCTCCACTTT. Amino acids: CATGTENSPLHF.

The chain carries TRBV19 and TRBJ1-1, with 7 bases that match TRBD1. Germline V gene lookup returns CDR1 LNHDA and CDR2 SQIVND (reference sequence). J lost 4 bases, V lost 5 bases, and 4 bases had no gene match. This CDR3 is built from 13 residues. The CDR3 region has the DNA TGTGCCAGTAGTGTGGACAGGATCACTGAAGCTTTCTTT. This translates into CASSVDRITEAFF.

The chain uses TRBV21-1 and TRBJ2-3; the tabulated D call, TRBD2, remains unverified against the DNA. TRBV21-1 is shown as a pseudogene. The CDR3 is made up of 13 amino acids. The DNA for the CDR3 is TGTGCCAGCAGCGGACTACCCACAGATACGCAGTATTTT. Encoded protein: CASSGLPTDTQYF.

V and J are TRBV6-6 and TRBJ2-1; 10 bases fit TRBD1. Germline CDR1 reads MNHNY; CDR2 reads SVGAGI (reference sequence). The J segment lost 4 bases and the V segment lost 7 bases, leaving 4 bases of the junction unmatched. The CDR3 covers 14 residues. This chain's CDR3 is CASIGQGGYNEQFF. CDR3 DNA sequence: TGTGCCAGCATTGGACAGGGGGGATACAATGAGCAGTTCTTC.

A single count supports this clone. This chain connects TRBV12-3 or TRBV12-4 to TRBJ1-1; D is uncertain. The CDR3 loop spans 10 amino acids. Trimming removed 6 bases from V and 8 bases from J, with 7 bases in between. The chain's CDR3 is CASRTHEAFF. As DNA, the CDR3 is TGTGCCAGCAGGACACACGAAGCTTTCTTT.

This rearrangement joins TRBV19 to TRBJ1-1; TRBD1 aligns across 10 bases. J was trimmed by 4 bases and V by 6 bases; bases with no gene match: 11. The CDR3 is 16 amino acids. CDR1 and CDR2 from the germline V gene are LNHDA and SQIVND (reference sequence). In DNA form, the CDR3 reads TGTGCCAGTAGGCGGGGGGACAGGGGTCTTGGCACTGAAGCTTTCTTT. Its protein product is CASRRGDRGLGTEAFF.

Only one count was recorded for this clone. V is TRBV6-5 and J is TRBJ1-1; 8 bases are a match to TRBD1. J gave up 0 bases and V 6 bases, and 3 bases lay outside the gene matches. The germline V gene encodes CDR1 MNHEY and CDR2 SVGAGI. The CDR3 runs 14 residues. DNA for the CDR3: TGTGCCAGCAGCTGGACAGGGTTGAACACTGAAGCTTTCTTT. Amino acids: CASSWTGLNTEAFF.

The J gene is TRBJ1-3, the V gene TRBV12-3 or TRBV12-4; a possible D gene is TRBD1 (5 bases). Deletions cut 6 bases from V and 3 bases from J, with 9 bases between. This CDR3 comprises 13 residues. The CDR3 sequence: CASSREVGNTIYF. The CDR3 nucleotides read TGTGCCAGCAGCAGGGAAGTTGGAAACACCATATATTTT.

The chain links TRBV25-1 to TRBJ1-3; D perhaps matches TRBD1 (6 bases). The V and J ends lost 6 bases and 4 bases respectively, with 13 bases between them. The CDR3 loop spans 14 amino acids. Germline CDR1 is MGHDK and CDR2 is SYGVNS. CDR3 DNA: TGTGCCAGCAGCGACACAGGGATGGGAAACACCATATATTTT. Its protein product is CASSDTGMGNTIYF.

This clone has only a few counts. The rearrangement joins TRBV12-3 or TRBV12-4 to TRBJ1-1, with TRBD1 matching over 8 bases. The J segment lost 4 bases and the V segment lost 3 bases, leaving 1 base of the junction unmatched. The CDR3 has 13 amino acids. Here the CDR3 reads CASSFTGGTEAFF. CDR3 DNA: TGTGCCAGCAGTTTTACAGGGGGCACTGAAGCTTTCTTT.

V usage is TRBV28 and J usage is TRBJ1-1; 7 positions agree with TRBD1. CDR1 is MDHEN and CDR2 is SYDVKM in the germline V gene. The CDR3 covers 13 residues. Trimming removed 6 bases from V and 8 bases from J; junction bases left unmatched: 9. CDR3 region: CASSQGPRGEAFF. Here the CDR3 DNA reads TGTGCCAGCAGCCAGGGTCCCAGGGGGGAAGCTTTCTTT.

This chain links TRBV7-9 with TRBJ1-2; D possibly corresponds to TRBD1 (6 bases). Germline values: CDR1 SEHNR, CDR2 FQNEAQ (reference sequence). The CDR3 is 14 residues long. V was cut by 4 bases and J by 4 bases, with 13 bases left in between. CDR3 region: CASSSSGVSYGYTF. CDR3 nucleotides: TGTGCCAGCAGCTCCTCAGGGGTGAGCTATGGCTACACCTTC. Drawing the rest from reference TRBV7-9 and TRBJ1-2, the complete variable domain is DTGVSQNPRHKITKRGQNVTFRCDPISEHNRLYWYRQTLGQGPEFLTYFQNEAQLEKSRLLSDRFSAERPKGSFSTLEIQRTEQGDSAMYLCASSSSGVSYGYTFGSGTRLTVV.